This T cell receptor (beta chain) was sequenced for a study of blood T cells in healthy people across ages (dated by TCRdb to between 2014 and 2017). Background for the entire study: Template switching captured roughly one uniquely barcoded TCR beta cDNA molecule per two T cells in model experiments. To avoid experimental bias, donors of different ages were spread randomly across the sequencing lanes. The donors were divided into four age groups: young (average around 15 years), middle-aged (about 41), aged (around 59) and long-lived (roughly 88). Using deep sequencing normalized with unique cDNA molecular identifiers, the study measured how TCR beta repertoire diversity changes with age. Two additional independent replicas of 1 million unique cDNA reads from the same blood draw were analyzed for two donors (one aged 18 to 29 and one aged 80 or older).

A word on this clonotype: Its antigen remains undetermined. No quality values exist for individual bases; no much larger clone is one base distant.

Here is what the overall study found, with its caveats: Because donor CMV infection status was unknown, age-related changes in expanded clonotypes were potentially confounded. As age increased, observed TCR beta diversity per million T cells dropped in a roughly linear way, and a significant reduction was already evident by age 40. Bulk unsorted PBMC profiling prevented conclusive comparison of naive and antigen-experienced compartments. There was a strong correlation between observed TCR beta diversity and the percentage of naive T cells measured by flow cytometry. Estimates of total diversity based on one million sequenced T cells were considered lower bounds and underestimates. Compared with the aged group, the long-lived group had more naive CD4+ T cells, fewer expanded clones and increased TCR diversity, suggesting age selection.

Donors were 30 to 45 systemically healthy Caucasian individuals from Russia aged roughly 6 to 90 years. Approximately 9.3 milliliters of peripheral blood were collected from each donor into EDTA-treated Vacutainer tubes. Ficoll-Paque density-gradient centrifugation was used to isolate PBMCs, with at least 7 million obtained per sample. Total RNA was extracted from PBMCs with Trizol reagent, with at least 5.5 micrograms obtained per sample. Naive CD45RAhigh/CD27high T cell percentages were measured by flow cytometry on a PBMC aliquot from every donor. The library was prepared using 5' RACE. Sequenced on an Illumina HiSeq 2500. The second PCR ran for about 7 to 11 cycles and used a J-beta primer mix along with a sample-barcoded 5' primer. A template-switch 5' adaptor carrying 12 random nucleotides introduced a unique molecular identifier onto each TCR beta cDNA molecule. Each sample yielded at least 2.5 million CDR3-containing paired-end reads. First-strand cDNA synthesis was performed from all RNA using the Mint cDNA synthesis kit, with priming by a TRBC-specific oligonucleotide. Following uracil-DNA glycosylase treatment, a first 18-cycle PCR with universal primers M1SS and BC2_uni_R was performed on all cDNA. Under the source paper's analysis protocol: For normalization, 1 million high-quality reads, each with a distinct molecular identifier, were randomly selected from each sample. Reads sharing molecular identifiers were discarded rather than binned into consensus sequences. MiTCR, run with a Q25 quality threshold and the strictest error-elimination algorithm, handled CDR3 identification, clonotype clustering and error correction. A nonparametric unseen species model with Euler transformation was used to estimate lower-bound total TCR beta diversity. TCRdb took the public reads, trimmed them with fastp at Q25, ran MiXCR for clone calling and kept in-frame beta chains. Rows merge per CDR3 protein into single entries with the most common DNA and genes. The V and J calls and clone size are TCRdb's, not the authors'. The sample table contains some 900,000 distinct CDR3 sequences; only one count was recorded for about 44% of them. The ten top clones hold about an eighth of the sample.

Cut back by 1 base and 1 base, the V and J ends lie 10 bases apart. Including the terminal cysteine and phenylalanine, the CDR3 comprises 16 residues. The only DNA kept is the CDR3, 48 bases in frame from the first base. CDR1 SGHTA and CDR2 FQGNSA were looked up in the germline V gene. This sequence uses TRBV7-2 and TRBJ1-4; matching of 5 bases hints at TRBD1 as the D gene. Material: blood. The clonotype originates from a man aged 30 to 45 in good health. At the DNA level, the sequence is TGTGCCAGCAGCTTAGTGCGGGGGAGAACTAATGAAAAACTGTTTTTT. It codes for CASSLVRGRTNEKLFF. This CDR3, with the reference TRBV7-2 and TRBJ1-4 proteins standing in past its ends, gives the full variable domain GAGVSQSPSNKVTEKGKDVELRCDPISGHTALYWYRQSLGQGLEFLIYFQGNSAPDKSGLPSDRFSAERTGGSVSTLTIQRTQQEDSAVYLCASSLVRGRTNEKLFFGSGTQLSVL.